This entry describes one TCR beta chain. This receptor's antigen is unknown. It has no much larger one-base neighbor in the sample; base qualities were not kept. Trimming removed 10 bases from V and 1 base from J; the gene matches leave 5 bases unexplained. The germline V gene supplies CDR1 ENHRY and CDR2 SYGVKD. Its CDR3 holds 14 amino acids, cysteine through phenylalanine. Of the read, only the CDR3 DNA is kept; its 42 bases are in frame from base 1. The sample is drawn from a study of radiation and T cells in renal cell carcinoma (dated by TCRdb to the early 2020s). Regarding the study in general: In total, about 53 samples, comprising 26 tumors and approximately 27 peripheral blood samples, were subjected to TCR beta sequencing. In the 45 to 65 samples combined, 4 million to 5 million unique CDR3 nucleotide sequences were found, encoding some 2,500,000 unique CDR3 amino acid sequences.

TCR beta libraries were generated from genomic DNA with the immunoSEQ kit, following the manufacturer's recommendations. To prepare the libraries, a first multiplex PCR with proprietary primers was run, followed by a second PCR that added unique barcodes, and a bead cleanup was done after each round. A positive control reaction and a negative control reaction, both provided in the kit, were run with every batch of samples. The final libraries underwent checking on an Agilent 4200 TapeStation D1000 ScreenTape, volumetric pooling, and quantification by qPCR. Sequencing was performed on an Illumina NextSeq500 using a MidOutput 150-cycle cartridge, with 156 Read1 cycles, 15 Index1 cycles, and the kit custom primers. The pooled library was loaded at 1.0 pM, and approximately 20% PhiX control was spiked in. The paper's processing steps were these. Vendor-processed data were analyzed in R, and a clonotype was defined as all T cells sharing the same CDR3 nucleotide sequence. In the clone abundance analyses, frequencies in each sample were normalized to that sample's 10,000 most abundant clones. Public T cell clones, which averaged fewer than five per sample, were removed prior to analysis. Dominant motif analysis used ImmunoMap with the PAM10 matrix, gap penalty 30 and homology threshold 0.3; motifs with cumulative frequency at least 0.01 counted as dominant. What TCRdb holds here is the immuneACCESS table cut down to in-frame rearrangements. Part of the clones is not present; checked against another copy, under half of the missing clones reflect an unresolved V gene, and the others are unexplained. V, J and clone size derive from that table, while D and trimming were established from the DNA sequence. This sample gives around 20,000 clones in total; approximately 59% of them show up just once. The ten most abundant clones make up around a third of the sample.

The study at large found these results: Compared with control tumors, irradiated tumors had a greater number of dominant CDR3 motifs, and those motifs took up a bigger portion of the repertoire. The single-armed trial design could not address effects of radiation dose or scheduling on the TCR repertoire. Compared with controls, irradiated tumors had higher TCR clonality, as the top 100 clonotypes made up an average of about 50% of the repertoire, versus about 40% in nephrectomy-only tumors. Only small tumor regions of roughly 1 g were available, so intratumoral heterogeneity was not captured.

The time point tag for this specimen amounts to: tumor resected at nephrectomy. Interpreted using the paper, the treatment or condition label stands for: treatment-naive control, cytoreductive nephrectomy. Control tumors were obtained from treatment-naive renal cell carcinoma patients in whom cytoreductive nephrectomy was performed without prior radiation. All patients had renal cell carcinoma with clear cell pathology. The control tumors used for TCR sequencing were from several females and roughly ten males, were resected between about 2010 and 2014, and had a median patient age of approximately 50 years (range 40 to 82). Tumors were mechanically dissociated, digested with collagenase/hyaluronidase at 37 °C, processed in gentleMACS C tubes, and stored in liquid nitrogen. The QIAamp DNA Blood Mini Kit (Qiagen) was used to prepare genomic DNA for TCR sequencing. The analyses included only samples that passed all quality control checks.

The rearranged segments are TRBV10-3 and TRBJ2-7, and TRBD2 aligns with 12 junction nucleotides. Sample: tumor tissue, taken from a patient whose treatment was nephrectomy without radiotherapy. The clonotype originates from a man over 45 with renal cell carcinoma. The encoded CDR3 is CATGTSGRSYEQYF. DNA sequence: TGTGCCACCGGGACTAGCGGGCGTTCCTACGAGCAGTACTTC.